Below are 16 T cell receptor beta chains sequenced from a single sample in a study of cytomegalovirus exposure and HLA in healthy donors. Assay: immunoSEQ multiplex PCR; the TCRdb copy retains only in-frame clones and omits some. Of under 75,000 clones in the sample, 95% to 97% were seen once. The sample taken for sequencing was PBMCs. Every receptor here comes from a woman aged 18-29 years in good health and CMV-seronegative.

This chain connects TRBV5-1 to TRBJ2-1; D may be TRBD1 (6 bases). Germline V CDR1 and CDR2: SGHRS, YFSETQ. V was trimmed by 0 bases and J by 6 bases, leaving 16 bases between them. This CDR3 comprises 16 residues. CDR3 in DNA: TGCGCCAGCAGCTTGGATGGGGGCGGAGCGGTCAATGAGCAGTTCTTC. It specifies CASSLDGGGAVNEQFF.

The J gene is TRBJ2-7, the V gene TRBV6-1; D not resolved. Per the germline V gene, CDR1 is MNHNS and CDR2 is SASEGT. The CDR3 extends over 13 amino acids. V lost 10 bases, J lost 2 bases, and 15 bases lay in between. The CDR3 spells CATRAPSAYEQYF. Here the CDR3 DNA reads TGTGCCACTAGAGCCCCAAGCGCCTACGAGCAGTACTTC.

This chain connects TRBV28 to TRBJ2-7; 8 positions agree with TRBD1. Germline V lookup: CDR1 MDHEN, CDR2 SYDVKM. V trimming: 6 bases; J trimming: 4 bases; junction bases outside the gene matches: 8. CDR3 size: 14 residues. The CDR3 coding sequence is TGTGCCAGCAGCCCCGGACAGGGCGGGTACGAGCAGTACTTC. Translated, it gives CASSPGQGGYEQYF.

The CDR3 region is CASSDSGLATDTQYF. DNA for the CDR3: TGTGCCAGCAGTGACTCGGGACTAGCCACAGATACGCAGTATTTT. The V gene is TRBV6-4, the J gene TRBJ2-3; 9 bases are shared with TRBD2. This CDR3 contains 15 residues. The ends lost 0 bases at V and 2 bases at J; junction bases unmatched: 0. Germline assignment: CDR1 MRHNA and CDR2 SNTAGT.

The CDR3 loop is CASNKGAGETQYF. CDR3 sequence (DNA): TGTGCCAGCAACAAGGGGGCCGGGGAGACCCAGTACTTC. The chain joins TRBV2 to TRBJ2-5, with 7 bases that match TRBD1. Looked up from germline, CDR1 is SNHLY and CDR2 is FYNNEI. The CDR3 has 13 amino acids. The trim removed 7 bases at V and 5 bases at J, leaving 7 bases unmatched.

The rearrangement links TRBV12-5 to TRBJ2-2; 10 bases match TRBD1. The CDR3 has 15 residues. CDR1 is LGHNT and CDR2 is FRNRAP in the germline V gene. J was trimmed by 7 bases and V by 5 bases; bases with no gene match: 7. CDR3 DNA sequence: TGTGCTAGTGGTCCCGACAGGGGGCTTGACGGGGAGCTGTTTTTT. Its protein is CASGPDRGLDGELFF.

In nucleotides, the CDR3 is TGTGCCAGCAGCCAACCCCATAGTCGTGCTGGGGCCAACGTCCTGACTTTC. Protein sequence: CASSQPHSRAGANVLTF. This rearrangement joins TRBV14 to TRBJ2-6, with D hard to call. This CDR3 has 17 amino acids. From germline, CDR1 is SGHDN and CDR2 FVKESK. V lost 2 bases to trimming and J lost 2 bases, with 13 bases between them.

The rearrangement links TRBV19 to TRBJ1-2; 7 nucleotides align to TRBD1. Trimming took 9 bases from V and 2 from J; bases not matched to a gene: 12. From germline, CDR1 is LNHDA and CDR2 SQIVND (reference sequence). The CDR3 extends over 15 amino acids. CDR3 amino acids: CASRDPGQFNYGYTF. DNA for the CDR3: TGTGCCAGCCGCGACCCGGGACAGTTCAACTATGGCTACACCTTC.

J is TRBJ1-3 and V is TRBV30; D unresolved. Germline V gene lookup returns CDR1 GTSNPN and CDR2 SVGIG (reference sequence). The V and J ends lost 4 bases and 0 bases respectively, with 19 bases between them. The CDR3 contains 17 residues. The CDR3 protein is CAWTPRGGWPSGNTIYF. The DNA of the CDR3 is TGTGCCTGGACCCCACGTGGTGGCTGGCCCTCTGGAAACACCATATATTTT. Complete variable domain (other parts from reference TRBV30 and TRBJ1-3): SQTIHQWPATLVQPVGSPLSLECTVEGTSNPNLYWYRQAAGRGLQLLFYSVGIGQISSEVPQNLSASRPQDRQFILSSKKLLLSDSGFYLCAWTPRGGWPSGNTIYFGEGSWLTVV.

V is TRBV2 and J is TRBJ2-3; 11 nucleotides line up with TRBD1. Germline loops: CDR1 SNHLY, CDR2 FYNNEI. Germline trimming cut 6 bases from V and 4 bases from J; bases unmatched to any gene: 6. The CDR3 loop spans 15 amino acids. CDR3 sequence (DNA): TGTGCCAGCAGCGCCGGGACAGGGGGGTCAGATACGCAGTATTTT. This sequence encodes CASSAGTGGSDTQYF.

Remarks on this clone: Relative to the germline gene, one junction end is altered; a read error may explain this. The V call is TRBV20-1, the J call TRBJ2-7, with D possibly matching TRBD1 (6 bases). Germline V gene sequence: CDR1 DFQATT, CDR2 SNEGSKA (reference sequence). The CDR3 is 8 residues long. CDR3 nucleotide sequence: TGCAGTGTGCCGGGACACCTCTTC. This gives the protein CSVPGHLF.

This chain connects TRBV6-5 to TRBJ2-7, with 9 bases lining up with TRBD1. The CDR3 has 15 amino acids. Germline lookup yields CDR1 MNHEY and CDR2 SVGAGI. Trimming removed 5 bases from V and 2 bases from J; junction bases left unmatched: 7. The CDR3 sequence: CASSTPGTGPYEQYF. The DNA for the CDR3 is TGTGCCAGCAGTACCCCCGGGACAGGGCCCTACGAGCAGTACTTC.

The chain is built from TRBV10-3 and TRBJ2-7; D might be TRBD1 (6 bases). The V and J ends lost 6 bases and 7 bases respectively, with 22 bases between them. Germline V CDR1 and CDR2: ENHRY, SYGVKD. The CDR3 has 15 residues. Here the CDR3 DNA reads TGTGCCATCAGGCCAGCACAGGGTCCGGTAACGGAGCAGTACTTC. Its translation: CAIRPAQGPVTEQYF.

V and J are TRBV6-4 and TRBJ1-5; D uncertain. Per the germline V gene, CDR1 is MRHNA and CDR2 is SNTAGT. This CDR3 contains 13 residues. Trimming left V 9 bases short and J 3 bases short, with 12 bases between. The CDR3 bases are TGTGCCAGTTCGCGGGCCCCCAATCAGCCCCAGCATTTT. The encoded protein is CASSRAPNQPQHF.

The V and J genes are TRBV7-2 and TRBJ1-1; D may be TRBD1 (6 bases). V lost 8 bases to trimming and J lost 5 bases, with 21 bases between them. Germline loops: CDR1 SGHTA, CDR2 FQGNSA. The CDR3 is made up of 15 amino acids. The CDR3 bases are TGTGCCAGCGCGCTCGGGGGGGGCGCAGGGACTGAAGCTTTCTTT. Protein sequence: CASALGGGAGTEAFF.

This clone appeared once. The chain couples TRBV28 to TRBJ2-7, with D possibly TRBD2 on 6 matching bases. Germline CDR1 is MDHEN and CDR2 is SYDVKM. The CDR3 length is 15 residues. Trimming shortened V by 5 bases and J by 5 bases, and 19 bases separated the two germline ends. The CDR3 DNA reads TGTGCCAGCAGTATCCCGGCGGCGGGCGGGAACGAGCAGTACTTC. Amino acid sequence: CASSIPAAGGNEQYF.